Listed below are T cell receptor beta chains from one sample, sequenced in a study of regulatory T cells in long-lasting Graves disease. A single record per CDR3 protein comes from TCRdb applying MiXCR to the multiplex PCR reads. The table includes 620,000 or so distinct CDR3 sequences, approximately 15% detected once. Separately, the same data were catalogued under a study of T cells in Graves' hyperthyroidism and ophthalmopathy.

The sequencing here drew on peripheral blood mononuclear cells (PBMCs), taken at new diagnosis, from a patient treated with antithyroid drugs. The receptor source for this set is a woman in her twenties or thirties with Graves disease. CDR3s include the opening cysteine and the closing phenylalanine or tryptophan. The D gene is left open where the match is weak. Clone size is shown for a subset of rows, as once, few, many or a class of expanded clone.

CDR3 length	V gene	J gene	D gene	clone size	CDR3 DNA	CDR3 protein
15	TRBV24-1	TRBJ2-3	TRBD2	.	TGTGCCACCGAAGGGACTAGCGGGAGAACAGATACGCAGTATTTT	CATEGTSGRTDTQYF
12	TRBV6-2/TRBV6-3	TRBJ1-2	.	.	TGTGCCAGCAGTTCCGCAGGGATAGGTCACACCTTC	CASSSAGIGHTF
16	TRBV29-1	TRBJ2-7	TRBD2	.	TGCAGCGTTGCAAGCGGGAGGCCGTTCACCTCCTACGAGCAGTACTTC	CSVASGRPFTSYEQYF
18	TRBV2	TRBJ2-6	TRBD1	.	TGTGCCAGCAGTGAACGAACAGGGGGCCCCTCTGGGGCCAACGTCCTGACTTTC	CASSERTGGPSGANVLTF
17	TRBV2	TRBJ1-1	TRBD1	many	TGTGCCAGCAGTGATTTTCTTCTAGGACAGGCGAACACTGAAGCTTTCTTT	CASSDFLLGQANTEAFF
16	TRBV20-1	TRBJ1-1	.	few	TGCAGTGCCCCCCGACAGGATCTGACCCCTAAAACTGAAGCTTTCTTT	CSAPRQDLTPKTEAFF
16	TRBV15	TRBJ2-3	.	.	TGTGCCACCAGCAGAGCTCAGACACCTGGCACAGATACGCAGTATTTT	CATSRAQTPGTDTQYF
10	TRBV6-2/TRBV6-3	TRBJ2-3	.	.	TGTGCCGTATCACCAGATACGCAGTATTTT	CAVSPDTQYF
13	TRBV6-1	TRBJ2-7	.	.	TGTGCCAGCAAATTCCCAGGAGGCTACGAGCAGTACTTC	CASKFPGGYEQYF
14	TRBV7-8	TRBJ2-1	TRBD2	many	TGTGCCAGCAGCTTAGAGGCGCCTAGCGGTGAGCAGTTCTTC	CASSLEAPSGEQFF
12	TRBV27	TRBJ1-5	TRBD1	many	TGTGCCAGCTGGACAGGGTATCAGCCCCAGCATTTT	CASWTGYQPQHF
18	TRBV6-9	TRBJ1-5	.	many	TGTGCCAGCAGTTACTCTGGCCAGGGGAGCACAGCTTATCAGCCCCAGCATTTT	CASSYSGQGSTAYQPQHF
14	TRBV20-1	TRBJ1-1	.	.	TGCAGTGCCCGGTCCGGGCGTCCGAACACTGAAGCTTTCTTT	CSARSGRPNTEAFF
11	TRBV12-3/TRBV12-4	TRBJ1-2	.	many	TGTGCCAGCAGCACGACAGTTGGCTACACCTTC	CASSTTVGYTF
14	TRBV15	TRBJ1-6	.	.	TGTGCCACCAGCAGGGACAGTACGAATTCACCCCTCCACTTT	CATSRDSTNSPLHF
15	TRBV2	TRBJ1-4	.	many	TGTGCCAGCAGCCAAACCGACAGAACTAATGAAAAACTGTTTTTT	CASSQTDRTNEKLFF
13	TRBV3-1	TRBJ1-4	.	.	TGTGCCAGCAGCCAAGTGGGGGATGAAAAACTGTTTTTT	CASSQVGDEKLFF
14	TRBV20-1	TRBJ2-1	.	many	TGCAGTGCATCAGAGGGGGGACAGTTACATGAGCAGTTCTTC	CSASEGGQLHEQFF
17	TRBV11-3	TRBJ2-5	TRBD1	.	TGTGCCAGCAGCTTCGGGCTCGGGGGACAGGACCAAGAGACCCAGTACTTC	CASSFGLGGQDQETQYF
13	TRBV20-1	TRBJ2-1	TRBD2	many	TGCAGTGCTATAGCGGGAGGGTACAATGAGCAGTTCTTC	CSAIAGGYNEQFF
13	TRBV7-9	TRBJ2-4	.	.	TGTGCCAGCAGCCCCCCAGGGGTGAACATTCAGTACTTC	CASSPPGVNIQYF
14	TRBV5-5	TRBJ2-5	.	once	TGTGCCAGCAGCTTGCAACAGAGAGTGGAGACCCAGTACTTC	CASSLQQRVETQYF
19	TRBV5-8	TRBJ2-2	TRBD2	.	TGTGCCAGCAGCTCCCGCCCGGGAGCGGGAGGAACGAACACCGGGGAGCTGTTTTTT	CASSSRPGAGGTNTGELFF
18	TRBV3-1	TRBJ1-1	TRBD1	few	TGTGCCAGCAGCCAAGATCGGGTCGGGAGGGGGCTGAACACTGAAGCTTTCTTT	CASSQDRVGRGLNTEAFF
17	TRBV24-1	TRBJ2-3	TRBD1	.	TGTGCCACCAGTGAAAAAACCGGGACAGACAACACAGATACGCAGTATTTT	CATSEKTGTDNTDTQYF
13	TRBV5-8	TRBJ2-7	.	many	TGTGCCAGCAGCCCACTATCTGGACGGCTACAGTACTTC	CASSPLSGRLQYF
15	TRBV6-9	TRBJ1-2	.	few	TGTGCCAGCAGTTACCCAGGACAGAGAGTTTATGGCTACACCTTC	CASSYPGQRVYGYTF
15	TRBV12-3/TRBV12-4	TRBJ2-3	TRBD1	many	TGTGCCAGCAGCGGACAGGTCCTACCGACAAATACGCAGTATTTT	CASSGQVLPTNTQYF
15	TRBV4-1	TRBJ2-7	TRBD2	.	TGCGCCAGCAGACAAGATTACGGACTAGCGAGTGAGCAGTACTTC	CASRQDYGLASEQYF
15	TRBV20-1	TRBJ2-7	TRBD2	.	TGCAGTGCCCATAGCGGGAGTCAAAGCTCCTACGAGCAGTACTTC	CSAHSGSQSSYEQYF
18	TRBV28	TRBJ2-7	.	many	TGTGCCAGCAGTTTAATTCAAAGCCTAAGGGGGGCAGCCTACGAGCAGTACTTC	CASSLIQSLRGAAYEQYF
13	TRBV20-1	TRBJ2-1	.	few	TGCAGTGCTAGCTCGGGGGTCTTCGATGAGCAGTTCTTC	CSASSGVFDEQFF
12	TRBV30	TRBJ1-2	.	many	TGTGCCTGGAGTCTCCACCGGGAGGGCTACACCTTC	CAWSLHREGYTF
15	TRBV5-6	TRBJ1-3	.	.	TGTGCCAGCAGCTCGGACAGCCGTTTTGGAAACACCATATATTTT	CASSSDSRFGNTIYF
13	TRBV5-6	TRBJ1-2	.	.	TGTGCCAGCAGCTTGGCCCAGGCTAATGGCTACACCTTC	CASSLAQANGYTF
14	TRBV20-1	TRBJ2-1	TRBD1	few	TGCAGTGCTAGAGTTCAGACAGGGGGCCATGAGCAGTTCTTC	CSARVQTGGHEQFF
16	TRBV19	TRBJ1-5	TRBD1	few	TGTGCCAGTAGTCCCTCGGACAGGGGGCAGGGTCAGCCCCAGCATTTT	CASSPSDRGQGQPQHF
12	TRBV20-1	TRBJ2-5	.	many	TGCAGTGCTGACGGGCCCCGGCCCACTACGGACTTC	CSADGPRPTTDF
20	TRBV20-1	TRBJ2-7	TRBD2	.	TGCAGTGCTTGGGGCCCGGCGGCGGCCTGGGGACTAGATGGGATCTACGAGCAGTACTTC	CSAWGPAAAWGLDGIYEQYF
14	TRBV3-1	TRBJ2-2	.	few	TGTGCCAGCAGCCAAGGGCGCACCACCGGGGAGCTGTTTTTT	CASSQGRTTGELFF
19	TRBV28	TRBJ2-2	.	many	TGTGCCAGCAGTGTTGGTACTCGACCGGGAGTAAGGAACACCGGGGAGCTGTTTTTT	CASSVGTRPGVRNTGELFF
15	TRBV4-2	TRBJ1-6	.	.	TGTGCCAGCAGCCAGGACTCAGGAGTCGGTTCACCCCTCCACTTT	CASSQDSGVGSPLHF
13	TRBV29-1	TRBJ2-7	TRBD1	few	TGCAGCGTTGCGGACAGGCCGGACTACGAGCAGTACTTC	CSVADRPDYEQYF
14	TRBV19	TRBJ1-1	.	many	TGTGCCAGTAGTCCGATGACACTGAACACTGAAGCTTTCTTT	CASSPMTLNTEAFF
15	TRBV6-5	TRBJ2-7	TRBD2	.	TGTGCCAGCAGTTACTCCGGGACTAGTATCTACGAGCAGTACTTC	CASSYSGTSIYEQYF
15	TRBV4-1	TRBJ2-2	TRBD1	.	TGCGCCAGCAGCGCCGGGACAGGGGGCCCGGGGGAGCTGTTTTTT	CASSAGTGGPGELFF
16	TRBV28	TRBJ1-3	.	few	TGTGCCAGCAGTTTACTGGAGGTTATCTCTGGAAACACCATATATTTT	CASSLLEVISGNTIYF
13	TRBV20-1	TRBJ1-5	.	.	TGCAGTGCTAGTAATGGTTTTCGGCAGCCCCAGCATTTT	CSASNGFRQPQHF
15	TRBV20-1	TRBJ2-4	TRBD1	many	TGCAGTGCTCGAGGGGACAGGGTCGGCAAAAACATTCAGTACTTC	CSARGDRVGKNIQYF
15	TRBV12-5	TRBJ2-5	TRBD1	few	TGTGCTAGTGGTTTAAGACAGGGGCTCCAAGAGACCCAGTACTTC	CASGLRQGLQETQYF
13	TRBV24-1	TRBJ2-7	.	.	TGTGCCACCGCCCCAGCCGGGGGCCACGAGCAGTACTTC	CATAPAGGHEQYF
11	TRBV2	TRBJ2-3	TRBD1	many	TGTGCCAGCAGTACAGGGGTTACGCAGTATTTT	CASSTGVTQYF
12	TRBV29-1	TRBJ1-4	.	few	TGCAGCGTTGGGGATACTAATGAAAAACTGTTTTTT	CSVGDTNEKLFF
14	TRBV7-3	TRBJ1-1	.	many	TGTGCCAGCAGCCCCAACGGGGGGAACACTGAAGCTTTCTTT	CASSPNGGNTEAFF
18	TRBV28	TRBJ2-1	TRBD2	.	TGTGCCAGCAGTTTAACGACTAGCGGGAGCGCTCACTACAATGAGCAGTTCTTC	CASSLTTSGSAHYNEQFF
14	TRBV6-1	TRBJ2-3	TRBD2	.	TGTGCCAGCAGGGGGGGGTACAGCACAGATACGCAGTATTTT	CASRGGYSTDTQYF
18	TRBV9	TRBJ2-2	TRBD2	.	TGTGCCAGCAGTTCCGGGACTAGCGAGACGCGTGACACCGGGGAGCTGTTTTTT	CASSSGTSETRDTGELFF
15	TRBV18	TRBJ1-4	.	.	TGTGCCAGCTCACAAGAGGCGGCGACTAATGAAAAACTGTTTTTT	CASSQEAATNEKLFF
14	TRBV12-3/TRBV12-4	TRBJ1-2	.	many	TGTGCCAGCAGTTTAGGGGCCGAAAACTATGGCTACACCTTC	CASSLGAENYGYTF
17	TRBV2	TRBJ2-2	.	few	TGTGCCAGCAGTGTCCTTGGGGGCGGGGCAGGGACCGGGGAGCTGCTTTTT	CASSVLGGGAGTGELLF